Described below is a single T cell receptor beta chain sequence and its context. Antigen unknown. This sample stems from a study of T cell responses to AZD1222 COVID-19 vaccine. Study results and limitations: Possibly, clonal diversity was underestimated; donors were largely white British and included more females. Spike-specific TCR breadth and depth went up after people got two AZD1222 doses.

TCRdb's table, derived via immunoSEQ multiplex PCR, lists solely in-frame clones and lacks some. The sample records over 150,000 clones, roughly 90% being singletons. Germline V gene sequence: CDR1 MGHRA, CDR2 YSYEKL. V gave up 1 base and J gave up 10 bases, with 11 bases separating them. The CDR3 loop spans 14 amino acids. The sample here was peripheral blood, taken on day 0 of AZD1222 vaccination. The chain uses TRBV4-1 and TRBJ1-6; D is unresolved. The source of this sequence is an adult in good health. The CDR3 loop is CASSQGSLGSPLHF. CDR3 in DNA: TGCGCCAGCAGCCAAGGCTCCTTGGGATCACCCCTCCACTTT.